The 11 T cell receptor beta chains listed next were all sequenced from one sample in a study of response to subunit inactivated influenza vaccine. From the RT-PCR reads, TCRdb called clonotypes with MiXCR, one entry per CDR3 protein. The data contain hundreds of thousands of distinct CDR3 sequences, 14% of them seen just once; the ten biggest clones take up 7.5% to 8%. The source was PBMCs from blood, collected roughly 2 weeks before vaccination. The receptors come from a man aged 45-65 years who received an inactivated influenza vaccine.

The CDR3 spells CASSPRSRRAEKLFF. The CDR3 DNA reads as TGTGCCAGCAGCCCACGATCCAGAAGGGCTGAAAAACTGTTTTTT. This chain uses TRBV2 with TRBJ1-4; D remains ambiguous. CDR3 length: 15 residues. The germline V gene has CDR1 SNHLY and CDR2 FYNNEI. V was cut by 6 bases and J by 7 bases, with 18 bases left in between.

This clonotype turned up a few times. This sequence joins TRBV6-1 and TRBJ2-1; D call uncertain. CDR1 and CDR2 (germline): MNHNS, SASEGT. Trimming left V 6 bases short and J 0 bases short, with 12 bases between. This CDR3 region has 15 residues. CDR3 region: CASSMITSSYNEQFF. The CDR3 DNA reads as TGTGCCAGCAGCATGATTACCAGCTCCTACAATGAGCAGTTCTTC.

The chain is built from TRBV20-1 and TRBJ2-1, with D perhaps TRBD2 (5 bases). The CDR3 is made up of 16 amino acids. The V end was cut by 1 base, the J end by 0 bases, with 13 bases between. CDR1 and CDR2 from the germline V gene are DFQATT and SNEGSKA (reference sequence). CDR3 DNA: TGCAGTGCTAGAGCCCCCAGGAGGAGCTCCTACAATGAGCAGTTCTTC. Protein sequence: CSARAPRRSSYNEQFF.

The V call is TRBV5-1, the J call TRBJ2-2; 11 positions agree with TRBD1. Germline CDR1 reads SGHRS; CDR2 reads YFSETQ. V shed 4 bases, J shed 4 bases, and the junction held 6 bases outside the gene matches. The CDR3 has 16 amino acids. The CDR3 region is CASSKHGQGATGELFF. The DNA for the CDR3 is TGCGCCAGCAGCAAACATGGACAGGGGGCCACCGGGGAGCTGTTTTTT. Combining the CDR3 with reference TRBV5-1 and TRBJ2-2 gives the whole variable domain KAGVTQTPRYLIKTRGQQVTLSCSPISGHRSVSWYQQTPGQGLQFLFEYFSETQRNKGNFPGRFSGRQFSNSRSEMNVSTLELGDSALYLCASSKHGQGATGELFFGEGSRLTVL.

J is TRBJ2-2 and V is TRBV7-8; D gene ambiguous. The CDR3 has 16 amino acids. V lost 1 base and J lost 7, with 16 bases in between. Germline CDR1 is SGHVS and CDR2 is FQNEAQ. CDR3 DNA: TGTGCCAGCAGCTTAGAATCGTACTATACCCACGGGGAGCTGTTTTTT. Translated, it gives CASSLESYYTHGELFF.

The chain is built from TRBV27 and TRBJ1-2; D is unresolved. The CDR3 is 16 residues long. V lost 5 bases and J 0 bases, leaving 16 bases between the germline ends. CDR1 and CDR2 from the germline V gene are MNHEY and SMNVEV (reference sequence). This chain's CDR3 is CASSPFMSLSNYGYTF. The CDR3 region has the DNA TGTGCCAGCAGTCCGTTTATGTCCCTATCTAACTATGGCTACACCTTC.

The V call is TRBV4-3, the J call TRBJ2-2; D is possibly TRBD1 or TRBD2 (5 bases each). This CDR3 contains 15 residues. V was trimmed by 1 base and J by 7 bases, leaving 13 bases between them. Per the germline V gene, CDR1 is LGHNA and CDR2 is YSLEER. The DNA for the CDR3 is TGCGCCAGCAGCCAAGTTTTAGGGGAGATCGGGGAGCTGTTTTTT. Amino acid sequence: CASSQVLGEIGELFF.

This clonotype was seen a few times. CDR3 bases: TGCAGTGCTAGAAAACCGGGGGTTAATTCACCCCTCCACTTT. Amino acid sequence: CSARKPGVNSPLHF. The rearrangement uses TRBV20-1 and TRBJ1-6, with TRBD1 as a possible D gene (5 bases). In germline, CDR1 is DFQATT, CDR2 SNEGSKA (reference sequence). The CDR3 is 14 amino acids. The V gene lost 2 bases and the J gene lost 6 bases, with 11 bases spanning the gap.

This chain joins TRBV7-9 and TRBJ2-1; 8 nucleotides match TRBD2. The CDR3 extends over 14 amino acids. In germline, CDR1 is SEHNR, CDR2 FQNEAQ (reference sequence). The J segment lost 6 bases and the V segment lost 5 bases, leaving 6 bases of the junction unmatched. CDR3 coding DNA: TGTGCCAGCAGCGCCTCGACTAGCGTCAATGAGCAGTTCTTC. Amino acid sequence: CASSASTSVNEQFF. The whole variable domain, remainder taken from reference TRBV7-9 and TRBJ2-1, is DTGVSQNPRHKITKRGQNVTFRCDPISEHNRLYWYRQTLGQGPEFLTYFQNEAQLEKSRLLSDRFSAERPKGSFSTLEIQRTEQGDSAMYLCASSASTSVNEQFFGPGTRLTVL.

In its sample, this clonotype was seen many times. This chain connects TRBV4-3 to TRBJ2-1; 7 bases align to TRBD2. The length of the CDR3 is 14 residues. CDR1 is LGHNA and CDR2 is YSLEER in the germline V gene. Trimming took 3 bases from V and 5 from J; bases not matched to a gene: 4. The CDR3 coding sequence is TGCGCCAGCAGCCAGTCAGCGGGGAACAATGAGCAGTTCTTC. Amino acids: CASSQSAGNNEQFF.

The gene calls are TRBV15 and TRBJ2-1, with 10 nucleotides matching TRBD2. Trimming at V came to 0 bases and at J to 6 bases, leaving 2 bases not matched to a gene. Germline CDR1 and CDR2: LNHNV and YYDKDF (reference sequence). The CDR3 is 15 residues long. CDR3 sequence reads: CATSREGLAFNEQFF. In DNA form, the CDR3 reads TGTGCCACCAGCAGAGAGGGACTAGCGTTCAATGAGCAGTTCTTC.